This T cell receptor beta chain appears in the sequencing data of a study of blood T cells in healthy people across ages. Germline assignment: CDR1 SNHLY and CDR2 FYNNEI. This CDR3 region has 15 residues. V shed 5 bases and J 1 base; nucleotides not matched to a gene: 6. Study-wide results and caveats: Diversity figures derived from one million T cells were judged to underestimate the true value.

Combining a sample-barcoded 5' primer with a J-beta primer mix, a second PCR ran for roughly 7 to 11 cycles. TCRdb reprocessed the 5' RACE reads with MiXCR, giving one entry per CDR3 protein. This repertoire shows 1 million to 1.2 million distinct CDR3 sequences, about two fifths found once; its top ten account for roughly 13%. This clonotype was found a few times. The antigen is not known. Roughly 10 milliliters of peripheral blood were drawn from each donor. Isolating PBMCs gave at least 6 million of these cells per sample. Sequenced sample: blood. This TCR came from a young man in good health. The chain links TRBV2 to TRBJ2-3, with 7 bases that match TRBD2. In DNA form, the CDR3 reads TGTGCCAGCAGTCCATCGGCGGGGGGCACAGATACGCAGTATTTT. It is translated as CASSPSAGGTDTQYF. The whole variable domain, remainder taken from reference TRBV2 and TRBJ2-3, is EPEVTQTPSHQVTQMGQEVILRCVPISNHLYFYWYRQILGQKVEFLVSFYNNEISEKSEIFDDQFSVERPDGSNFTLKIRSTKLEDSAMYFCASSPSAGGTDTQYFGPGTRLTVL.